These 28 T cell receptor beta chains share one sample of origin, sequenced in a study of cytomegalovirus exposure and HLA in healthy donors. This PCR relied on a set of 60 Vbeta primers and 13 Jbeta primers. Sequencing was performed with immunoSEQ multiplex PCR; in TCRdb, only in-frame clones are kept and a portion is missing. Here the sample spans some 48,000 clones, around 81% being singletons. Material: PBMCs. The receptors were gathered from a man aged 25-45 years in good health and CMV-seropositive.

The J gene is TRBJ2-6, the V gene TRBV19, with D possibly TRBD1 on 6 matching bases. CDR3 size: 16 residues. Germline CDR1 reads LNHDA; CDR2 reads SQIVND (reference sequence). V gave up 5 bases and J gave up 4 bases, with 15 bases separating them. The CDR3 sequence is CASSPGQALGANVLTF. In DNA, the CDR3 is TGTGCCAGTAGTCCGGGACAAGCACTCGGGGCCAACGTCCTGACTTTC.

This clone was counted a single time. The gene calls are TRBV4-2 and TRBJ2-2, with a tentative D call TRBD1 (5 bases). CDR3 length equals 14 residues. CDR1 is LGHNA, CDR2 YNFKEQ, per germline. V lost 5 bases, J lost 0 bases, and 7 bases lay in between. DNA for the CDR3: TGTGCCAGCAGCAGGGGTTCGAACACCGGGGAGCTGTTTTTT. Translated, it gives CASSRGSNTGELFF.

The chain recombines TRBV5-8 with TRBJ2-1; 7 positions agree with TRBD1. The CDR3 spans 15 residues. Germline V gives CDR1 SGHTS, CDR2 YDEGEE. V dropped 0 bases and J dropped 1; count of bases not matched to a gene: 1. The CDR3 DNA reads TGTGCCAGCAGCTTGGCACAGGGGTCCTACAATGAGCAGTTCTTC. Its translation is CASSLAQGSYNEQFF.

This clone was seen only a few times. The V call is TRBV5-1, the J call TRBJ2-2; possibly TRBD1 for D (5 bases). The CDR3 sequence is 14 residues long. The V gene lost 4 bases and the J gene lost 7 bases, with 14 bases spanning the gap. Germline loops: CDR1 SGHRS, CDR2 YFSETQ. CDR3 sequence: CASSPQVIGGELFF. The DNA for the CDR3 is TGCGCCAGCAGCCCACAGGTTATTGGCGGGGAGCTGTTTTTT.

The chain employs TRBV6-5 and TRBJ2-1; 15 nucleotides line up with TRBD2. Germline V CDR1 and CDR2: MNHEY, SVGAGI. With 6 bases clipped from V and 3 bases from J, the junction kept 0 bases outside the gene matches. This CDR3 has 15 amino acids. The CDR3 is CASRGLAGGYNEQFF. CDR3 DNA sequence: TGTGCCAGCAGGGGACTAGCGGGGGGCTACAATGAGCAGTTCTTC.

In this sample, this clone turned up a few times. The chain's CDR3 is CASSLETGLYNEQFF. In DNA form, the CDR3 reads TGTGCCAGCAGCTTGGAAACAGGGCTCTACAATGAGCAGTTCTTC. This chain uses TRBV5-5 with TRBJ2-1; a possible D gene is TRBD1 (6 bases). Germline CDR1 is SGHKS and CDR2 is YYEKEE (reference sequence). Trimming took off 0 bases at V and 3 bases at J, with 10 bases between the two ends. The CDR3 consists of 15 residues.

The chain is built from TRBV7-9 and TRBJ2-7; no firm D call. The germline gives CDR1 SEHNR, CDR2 FQNEAQ (reference sequence). Trimming shortened V by 5 bases and J by 1 base, and 18 bases separated the two germline ends. This CDR3 contains 16 residues. The CDR3 DNA follows: TGTGCCAGCAGCCCTACTTTTCTGGCAGGATCCTACGAGCAGTACTTC. Its translation is CASSPTFLAGSYEQYF.

The gene calls are TRBV29-1 and TRBJ2-7, with 11 bases aligning to TRBD1. The V and J ends lost 5 bases and 3 bases, in that order; junction bases with no gene match: 3. Germline V lookup: CDR1 SQVTM, CDR2 ANQGSEA. This CDR3 is 13 amino acids long. The CDR3 region is CSVLGTGGYEQYF. The CDR3 DNA reads as TGCAGCGTTCTCGGGACAGGGGGCTACGAGCAGTACTTC.

This rearrangement joins TRBV5-4 to TRBJ2-5, with 9 nucleotides matching TRBD1. Per the germline V gene, CDR1 is SGHNT and CDR2 is YYREEE (reference sequence). J gave up 3 bases and V 3 bases, and 6 bases lay outside the gene matches. There are 15 residues in the CDR3. Here the CDR3 DNA reads TGTGCCAGCAGCTCCCCGGGACAGGGTAAAGAGACCCAGTACTTC. Translation: CASSSPGQGKETQYF.

The chain has TRBV28 and TRBJ1-1; D unclear. From germline, CDR1 is MDHEN and CDR2 SYDVKM. V lost 6 bases to trimming and J lost 3 bases, with 11 bases between them. The CDR3 runs 13 residues. CDR3 loop: CASRLTADTEAFF. CDR3 bases: TGTGCCAGCAGGCTAACAGCGGACACTGAAGCTTTCTTT.

J is TRBJ2-7 and V is TRBV7-9, with 7 bases matching TRBD1. The J segment lost 5 bases and the V segment lost 5 bases, leaving 6 bases of the junction unmatched. CDR1 and CDR2 from the germline V gene are SEHNR and FQNEAQ (reference sequence). The CDR3 contains 13 residues. The CDR3 DNA follows: TGTGCCAGCAGCCGGGACAGCTTGGACGAGCAGTACTTC. It encodes CASSRDSLDEQYF.

This clone qualifies as medium-sized. The chain employs TRBV14 and TRBJ2-7, with D possibly TRBD1 on 6 matching bases. Germline V gene lookup returns CDR1 SGHDN and CDR2 FVKESK. This CDR3 is 13 amino acids long. V lost 5 bases to trimming and J lost 6 bases, with 14 bases between them. DNA for the CDR3: TGTGCCAGCAGCAGACCCTCAGGGGCCGAGCAGTACTTC. Translation: CASSRPSGAEQYF.

V is TRBV18 and J is TRBJ2-1, with 7 bases that match TRBD1. CDR1 and CDR2 (germline): KGHSH, LQKENI. CDR3 length: 15 residues. The ends lost 4 bases at V and 2 bases at J; junction bases unmatched: 5. Here the CDR3 DNA reads TGTGCCAGCTCACTTGACAGGGATGCCTACAATGAGCAGTTCTTC. This sequence encodes CASSLDRDAYNEQFF. The full variable domain, completed using reference TRBV18 and TRBJ2-1, is NAGVMQNPRHLVRRRGQEARLRCSPMKGHSHVYWYRQLPEEGLKFMVYLQKENIIDESGMPKERFSAEFPKEGPSILRIQQVVRGDSAAYFCASSLDRDAYNEQFFGPGTRLTVL.

The DNA for the CDR3 is TGTGCCAGCAGTACCGGTGATTTACGAGCTTTCTTT. Translated, it gives CASSTGDLRAFF. This chain links TRBV28 with TRBJ1-1; D remains unclear. CDR1 is MDHEN, CDR2 SYDVKM, per germline. The CDR3 has 12 residues. V gave up 5 bases and J gave up 10 bases, with 14 bases separating them.

CDR3 DNA: TGTGCCATCAGTGAGTCTGCGGCCCTCTATAATTCACCCCTCCACTTT. Amino acid sequence: CAISESAALYNSPLHF. The chain couples TRBV10-3 to TRBJ1-6; D not resolved. Looked up from germline, CDR1 is ENHRY and CDR2 is SYGVKD. The V and J ends lost 0 bases and 3 bases respectively, with 9 bases between them. This CDR3 has 16 residues.

The chain carries TRBV7-6 and TRBJ2-3; 9 bases match TRBD2. Germline CDR1 reads SGHVS; CDR2 reads FNYEAQ. The CDR3 has 17 amino acids. Trimming removed 1 base from V and 3 bases from J; junction bases left unmatched: 8. The CDR3 DNA is TGTGCCAGCAGCTTAGTAGTTGCGGGGGGGCGGACAGATACGCAGTATTTT. Translating it yields CASSLVVAGGRTDTQYF.

This chain joins TRBV27 and TRBJ1-2; weak D call: TRBD1 (6 bases). Germline-derived CDR1 and CDR2 are MNHEY and SMNVEV (reference sequence). CDR3 length equals 12 residues. V dropped 5 bases and J dropped 8 bases, with 12 bases sitting between them. CDR3 DNA sequence: TGTGCCAGCAGTCCCCGGGGGGCCGGCTACACCTTC. Its protein product is CASSPRGAGYTF.

The chain employs TRBV7-9 and TRBJ2-2; 8 bases are shared with TRBD2. V lost 1 base, J lost 3 bases, and 4 bases stayed unmatched. This CDR3 has 16 residues. Germline CDR1 and CDR2: SEHNR and FQNEAQ (reference sequence). For the CDR3, the DNA is TGTGCCAGCAGCTTAGGGCTAGCGGGCTACACCGGGGAGCTGTTTTTT. Translated, it gives CASSLGLAGYTGELFF.

The V and J genes are TRBV6-1 and TRBJ1-4; unclear D gene. Germline V gives CDR1 MNHNS, CDR2 SASEGT. The V end was cut by 0 bases, the J end by 3 bases, with 5 bases between. The CDR3 is 14 residues long. Written as DNA, the CDR3 is TGTGCCAGCAGTGAAGCGTCAGCTAATGAAAAACTGTTTTTT. Its protein product is CASSEASANEKLFF.

This clone was detected once. The chain carries TRBV28 and TRBJ1-5; D possibly corresponds to TRBD1 (5 bases). The germline V and J ends were trimmed by 5 bases and 5 bases, with 13 bases remaining between them. CDR3 length: 14 amino acids. Germline CDR1 is MDHEN and CDR2 is SYDVKM. CDR3 residues: CASSLGAIHQPQHF. For the CDR3, the DNA is TGTGCCAGCAGTCTAGGGGCCATCCATCAGCCCCAGCATTTT.

The V call is TRBV7-9, the J call TRBJ2-7; 8 bases line up with TRBD2. In germline, CDR1 is SEHNR, CDR2 FQNEAQ (reference sequence). The CDR3 is 14 amino acids. The V gene end was trimmed by 7 bases and the J gene end by 2 bases; junction bases not matched to a gene: 7. The CDR3 region is CASTNPGGAYEQYF. In DNA, the CDR3 is TGTGCCAGCACCAACCCCGGGGGGGCCTACGAGCAGTACTTC.

The chain carries TRBV19 and TRBJ1-5; 11 bases map to TRBD1. From germline, CDR1 is LNHDA and CDR2 SQIVND (reference sequence). CDR3 size: 16 residues. J lost 6 bases, V lost 4 bases, and 8 bases had no gene match. The CDR3 nucleotides are TGTGCCAGTAGTAGGGACAGGGGGGCCGGGGTTCAGCCCCAGCATTTT. This codes for CASSRDRGAGVQPQHF.

As for this clone: In the same sample, other DNA sequences code for this CDR3. The chain links TRBV28 to TRBJ2-2, with TRBD1 matching over 8 bases. Germline-derived CDR1 and CDR2 are MDHEN and SYDVKM. V gave up 5 bases and J gave up 4 bases; unmatched junction bases: 6. The CDR3 has 15 amino acids. The CDR3 here is CASSLDRVGTGELFF. CDR3 DNA sequence: TGTGCCAGCAGTCTGGACAGGGTAGGCACCGGGGAGCTGTTTTTT.

The chain has TRBV7-2 and TRBJ1-1; D remains ambiguous. The CDR3 length is 14 residues. The V end lost 0 bases, the J end lost 1 base, and 6 bases lay between the germline ends. Germline V CDR1 and CDR2: SGHTA, FQGNSA. In DNA, the CDR3 is TGTGCCAGCAGCTTAGCAGTACAGAACACTGAAGCTTTCTTT. It specifies CASSLAVQNTEAFF.

The rearrangement joins TRBV27 to TRBJ1-2, with D perhaps matching TRBD1 (6 bases). V lost 6 bases, J lost 10 bases, and 18 bases lay in between. Germline V lookup: CDR1 MNHEY, CDR2 SMNVEV (reference sequence). The CDR3 spans 13 residues. The CDR3 is CASRTSGATYYTF. The CDR3 DNA reads TGTGCCAGCAGAACCTCAGGGGCGACCTACTACACCTTC.

For the CDR3, the DNA is TGCGCCAGCAGCTCCAAATGGGAGGGTCGAAACCCTGGGGGCTACACCTTC. It codes for CASSSKWEGRNPGGYTF. The chain is built from TRBV5-1 and TRBJ1-2, with D hard to call. Germline assignment: CDR1 SGHRS and CDR2 YFSETQ. The CDR3 loop spans 17 amino acids. The V end was cut by 3 bases, the J end by 8 bases, with 26 bases between.

This sequence joins TRBV5-1 and TRBJ2-2, with 7 bases aligning to TRBD2. V trimming: 0 bases; J trimming: 4 bases; junction bases outside the gene matches: 3. The CDR3 has 15 amino acids. Per germline, CDR1 SGHRS and CDR2 YFSETQ. The CDR3 coding sequence is TGCGCCAGCAGCTTGGTCTCTAGCGGCACCGGGGAGCTGTTTTTT. Translated, it gives CASSLVSSGTGELFF.

The CDR3 is CASSVGGWGGGRYEQYF. The CDR3 DNA is TGTGCCAGCAGCGTTGGTGGCTGGGGCGGGGGGCGTTACGAGCAGTACTTC. This chain links TRBV5-4 with TRBJ2-7; 8 positions match TRBD2. The CDR3 has 17 residues. V shed 4 bases and J 4 bases; nucleotides not matched to a gene: 16. Germline V gene sequence: CDR1 SGHNT, CDR2 YYREEE (reference sequence).